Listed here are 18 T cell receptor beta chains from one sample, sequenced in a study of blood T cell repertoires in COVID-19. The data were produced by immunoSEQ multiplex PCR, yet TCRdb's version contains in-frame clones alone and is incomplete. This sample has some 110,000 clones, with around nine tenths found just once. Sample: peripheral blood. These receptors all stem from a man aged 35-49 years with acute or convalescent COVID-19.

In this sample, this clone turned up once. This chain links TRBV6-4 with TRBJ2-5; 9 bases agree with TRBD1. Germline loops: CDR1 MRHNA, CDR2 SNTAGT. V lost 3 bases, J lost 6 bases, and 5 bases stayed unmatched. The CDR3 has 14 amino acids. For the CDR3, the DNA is TGTGCCAGCAGTGAAGGGAACAGGGGGCAGACCCAGTACTTC. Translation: CASSEGNRGQTQYF.

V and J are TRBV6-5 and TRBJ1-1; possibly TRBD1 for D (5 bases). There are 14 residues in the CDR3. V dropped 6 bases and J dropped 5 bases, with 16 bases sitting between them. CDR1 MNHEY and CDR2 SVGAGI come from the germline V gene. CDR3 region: CASRVQVRRTEAFF. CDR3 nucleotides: TGTGCCAGCAGAGTACAGGTGAGAAGGACTGAAGCTTTCTTT.

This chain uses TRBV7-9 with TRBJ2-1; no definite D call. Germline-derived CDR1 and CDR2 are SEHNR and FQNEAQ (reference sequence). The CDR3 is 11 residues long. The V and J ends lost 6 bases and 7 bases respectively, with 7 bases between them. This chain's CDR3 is CASRIRNEQFF. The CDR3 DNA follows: TGTGCCAGCAGAATACGGAATGAGCAGTTCTTC.

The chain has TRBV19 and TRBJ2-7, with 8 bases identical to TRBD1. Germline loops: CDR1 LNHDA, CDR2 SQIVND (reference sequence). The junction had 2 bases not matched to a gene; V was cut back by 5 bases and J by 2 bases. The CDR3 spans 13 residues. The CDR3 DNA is TGTGCCAGTAGTGCAGGGGGCGCCTACGAGCAGTACTTC. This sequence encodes CASSAGGAYEQYF.

CDR3 loop: CASSFRLAGASGELFF. CDR3 in DNA: TGTGCCAGCAGTTTCCGTCTAGCGGGAGCGTCCGGGGAGCTGTTTTTT. V gene TRBV27 combines with J gene TRBJ2-2; 10 positions agree with TRBD2. The junction had 7 bases not matched to a gene; V was cut back by 3 bases and J by 6 bases. Germline CDR1 is MNHEY and CDR2 is SMNVEV (reference sequence). The CDR3 loop spans 16 amino acids.

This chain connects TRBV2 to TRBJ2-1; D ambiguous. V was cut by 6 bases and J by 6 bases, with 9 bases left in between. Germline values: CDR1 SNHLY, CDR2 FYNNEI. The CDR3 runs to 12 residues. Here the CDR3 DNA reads TGTGCCAGCAGCGGTCTAATCAATGAGCAGTTCTTC. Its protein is CASSGLINEQFF.

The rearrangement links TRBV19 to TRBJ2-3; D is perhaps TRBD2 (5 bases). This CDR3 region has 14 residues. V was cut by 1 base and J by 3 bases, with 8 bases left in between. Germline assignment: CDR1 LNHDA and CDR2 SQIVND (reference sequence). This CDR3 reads CASSIVGRTDTQYF. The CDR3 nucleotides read TGTGCCAGTAGTATAGTTGGGAGAACAGATACGCAGTATTTT.

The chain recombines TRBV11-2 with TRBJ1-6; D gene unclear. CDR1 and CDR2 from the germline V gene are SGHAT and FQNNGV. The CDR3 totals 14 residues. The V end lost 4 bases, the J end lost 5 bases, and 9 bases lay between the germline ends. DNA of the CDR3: TGTGCCAGCAGCTCACAGCTCCATAATTCACCCCTCCACTTT. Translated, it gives CASSSQLHNSPLHF.

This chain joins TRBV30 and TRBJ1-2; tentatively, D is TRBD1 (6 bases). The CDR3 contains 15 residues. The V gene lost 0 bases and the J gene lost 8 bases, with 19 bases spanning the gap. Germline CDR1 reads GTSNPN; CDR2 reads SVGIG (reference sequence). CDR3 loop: CAWSVRTEVFGGYTF. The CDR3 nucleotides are TGTGCCTGGAGTGTTCGGACAGAGGTGTTCGGAGGCTACACCTTC. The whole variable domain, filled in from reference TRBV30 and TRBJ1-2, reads SQTIHQWPATLVQPVGSPLSLECTVEGTSNPNLYWYRQAAGRGLQLLFYSVGIGQISSEVPQNLSASRPQDRQFILSSKKLLLSDSGFYLCAWSVRTEVFGGYTFGSGTRLTVV.

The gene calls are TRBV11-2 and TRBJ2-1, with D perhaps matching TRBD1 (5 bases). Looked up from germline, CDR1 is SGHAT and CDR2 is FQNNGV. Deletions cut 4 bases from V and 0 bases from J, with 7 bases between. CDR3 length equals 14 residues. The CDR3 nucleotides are TGTGCCAGCAGCTCCACAGGCTCCTACAATGAGCAGTTCTTC. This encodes CASSSTGSYNEQFF.

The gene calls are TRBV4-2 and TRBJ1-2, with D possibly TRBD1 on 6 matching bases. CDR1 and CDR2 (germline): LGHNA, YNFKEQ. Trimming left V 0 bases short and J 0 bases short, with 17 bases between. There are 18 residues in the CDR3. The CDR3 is CASSQDLDGQITNYGYTF. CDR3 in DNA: TGTGCCAGCAGCCAAGACCTGGATGGACAGATCACTAACTATGGCTACACCTTC.

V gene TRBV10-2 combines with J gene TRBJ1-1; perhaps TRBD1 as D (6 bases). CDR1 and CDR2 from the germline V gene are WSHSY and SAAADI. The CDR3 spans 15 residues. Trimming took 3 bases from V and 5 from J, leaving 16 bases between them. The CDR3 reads CASSDSRGLLTEAFF. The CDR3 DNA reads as TGCGCCAGCAGTGATTCCAGGGGCTTATTGACTGAAGCTTTCTTT.

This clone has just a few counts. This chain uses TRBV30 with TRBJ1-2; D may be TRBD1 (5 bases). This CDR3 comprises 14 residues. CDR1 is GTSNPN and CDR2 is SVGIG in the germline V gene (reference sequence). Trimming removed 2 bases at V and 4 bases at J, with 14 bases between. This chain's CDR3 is CAWSNGGILYGYTF. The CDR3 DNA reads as TGTGCCTGGAGTAATGGGGGGATCCTCTATGGCTACACCTTC.

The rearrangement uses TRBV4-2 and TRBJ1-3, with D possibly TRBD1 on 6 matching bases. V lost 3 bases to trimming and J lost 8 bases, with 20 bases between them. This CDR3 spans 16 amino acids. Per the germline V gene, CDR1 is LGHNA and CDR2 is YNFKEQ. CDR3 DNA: TGTGCCAGCAGCCACAGATCCACGCCCGAGGGGGACACCATATATTTT. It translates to CASSHRSTPEGDTIYF.

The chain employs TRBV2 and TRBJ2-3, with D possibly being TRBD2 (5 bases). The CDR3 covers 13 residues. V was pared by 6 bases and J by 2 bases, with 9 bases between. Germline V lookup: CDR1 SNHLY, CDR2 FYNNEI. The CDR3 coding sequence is TGTGCCAGCAGGGCGGGTCTCACAGATACGCAGTATTTT. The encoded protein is CASRAGLTDTQYF.

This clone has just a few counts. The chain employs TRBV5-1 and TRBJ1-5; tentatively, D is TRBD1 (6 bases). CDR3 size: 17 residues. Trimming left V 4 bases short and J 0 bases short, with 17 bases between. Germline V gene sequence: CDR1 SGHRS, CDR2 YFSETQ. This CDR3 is CASSPGGGYGSNQPQHF. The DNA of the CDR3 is TGCGCCAGCAGCCCGGGAGGGGGGTATGGTAGCAATCAGCCCCAGCATTTT.

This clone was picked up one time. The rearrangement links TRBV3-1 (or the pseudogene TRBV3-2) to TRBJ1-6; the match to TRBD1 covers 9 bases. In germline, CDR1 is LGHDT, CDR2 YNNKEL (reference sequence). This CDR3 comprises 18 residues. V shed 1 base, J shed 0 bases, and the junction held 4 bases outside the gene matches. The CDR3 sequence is CASSQGGQGSSYNSPLHF. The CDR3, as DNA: TGTGCCAGCAGCCAAGGGGGACAGGGAAGCTCCTATAATTCACCCCTCCACTTT.

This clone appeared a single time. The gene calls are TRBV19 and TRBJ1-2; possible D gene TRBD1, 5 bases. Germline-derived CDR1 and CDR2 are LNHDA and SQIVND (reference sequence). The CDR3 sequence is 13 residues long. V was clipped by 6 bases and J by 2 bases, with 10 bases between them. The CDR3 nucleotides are TGTGCCAGTAGACTCGGGGGGAACTATGGCTACACCTTC. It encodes CASRLGGNYGYTF.